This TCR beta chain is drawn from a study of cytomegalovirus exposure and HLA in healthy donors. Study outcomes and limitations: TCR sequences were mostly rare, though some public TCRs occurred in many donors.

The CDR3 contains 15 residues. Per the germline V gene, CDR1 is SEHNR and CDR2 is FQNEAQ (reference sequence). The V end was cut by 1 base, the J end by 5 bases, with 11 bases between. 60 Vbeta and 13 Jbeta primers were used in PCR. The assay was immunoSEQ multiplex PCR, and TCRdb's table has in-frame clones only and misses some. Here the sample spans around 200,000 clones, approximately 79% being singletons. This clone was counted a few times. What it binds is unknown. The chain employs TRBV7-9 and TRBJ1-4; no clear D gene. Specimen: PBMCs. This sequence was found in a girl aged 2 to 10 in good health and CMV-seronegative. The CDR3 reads CASSLDSRGNEKLFF. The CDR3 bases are TGTGCCAGCAGCTTAGACTCGAGAGGCAATGAAAAACTGTTTTTT.